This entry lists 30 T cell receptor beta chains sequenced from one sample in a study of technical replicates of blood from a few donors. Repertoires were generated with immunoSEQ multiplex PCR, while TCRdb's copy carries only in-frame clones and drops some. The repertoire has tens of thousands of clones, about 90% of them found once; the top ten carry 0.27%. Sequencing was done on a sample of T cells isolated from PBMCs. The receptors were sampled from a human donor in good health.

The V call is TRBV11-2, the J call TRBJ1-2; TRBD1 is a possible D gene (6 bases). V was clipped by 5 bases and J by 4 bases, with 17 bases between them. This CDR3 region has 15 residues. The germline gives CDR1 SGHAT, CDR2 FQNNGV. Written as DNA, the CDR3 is TGTGCCAGCAGCCGGCGACAGGTGCTACTCTATGGCTACACCTTC. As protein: CASSRRQVLLYGYTF.

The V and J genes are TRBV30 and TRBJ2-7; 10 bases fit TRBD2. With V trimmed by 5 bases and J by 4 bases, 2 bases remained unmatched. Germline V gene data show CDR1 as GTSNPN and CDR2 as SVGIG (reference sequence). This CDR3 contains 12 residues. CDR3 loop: CAWEAGGYEQYF. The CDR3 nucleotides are TGTGCCTGGGAAGCGGGGGGGTACGAGCAGTACTTC.

Here the CDR3 reads CASRPWGAAKYNEQFF. The CDR3 nucleotides read TGTGCCAGCAGGCCCTGGGGAGCGGCGAAGTACAATGAGCAGTTCTTC. The V call is TRBV4-2, the J call TRBJ2-1, with D possibly being TRBD2 (5 bases). The CDR3 consists of 16 residues. Germline lookup yields CDR1 LGHNA and CDR2 YNFKEQ. V was pared by 6 bases and J by 4 bases, with 19 bases between.

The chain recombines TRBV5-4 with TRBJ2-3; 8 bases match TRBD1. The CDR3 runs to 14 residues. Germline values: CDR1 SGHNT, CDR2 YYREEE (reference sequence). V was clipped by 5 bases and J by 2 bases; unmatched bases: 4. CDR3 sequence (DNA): TGTGCCAGCAGTCCGGGACAGGACACAGATACGCAGTATTTT. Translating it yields CASSPGQDTDTQYF.

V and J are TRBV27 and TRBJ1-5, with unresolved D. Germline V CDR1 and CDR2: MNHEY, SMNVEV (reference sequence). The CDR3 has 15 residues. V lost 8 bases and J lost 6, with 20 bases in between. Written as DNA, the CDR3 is TGTGCCAGCTCCTCCTCAAGGGAGGGAGGTCAGCCCCAGCATTTT. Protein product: CASSSSREGGQPQHF.

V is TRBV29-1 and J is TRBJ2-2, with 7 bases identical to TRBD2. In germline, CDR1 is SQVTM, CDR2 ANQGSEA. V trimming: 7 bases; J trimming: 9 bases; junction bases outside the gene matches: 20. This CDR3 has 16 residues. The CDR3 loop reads CSDKISSGEGLRELFF. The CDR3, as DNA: TGCAGCGACAAAATTTCTAGCGGAGAAGGGCTGAGGGAGCTGTTTTTT.

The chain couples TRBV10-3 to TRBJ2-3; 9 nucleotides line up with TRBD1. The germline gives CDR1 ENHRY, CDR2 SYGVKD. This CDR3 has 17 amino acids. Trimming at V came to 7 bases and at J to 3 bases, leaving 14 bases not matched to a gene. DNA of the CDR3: TGTGCCATCAAGCCCACGTGGACAGGGGCCGAAACAGATACGCAGTATTTT. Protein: CAIKPTWTGAETDTQYF.

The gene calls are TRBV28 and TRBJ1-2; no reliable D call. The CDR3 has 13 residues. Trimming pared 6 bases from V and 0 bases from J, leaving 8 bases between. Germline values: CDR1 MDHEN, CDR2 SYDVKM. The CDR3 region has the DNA TGTGCCAGCAGGTCGGGGACTAACTATGGCTACACCTTC. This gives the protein CASRSGTNYGYTF.

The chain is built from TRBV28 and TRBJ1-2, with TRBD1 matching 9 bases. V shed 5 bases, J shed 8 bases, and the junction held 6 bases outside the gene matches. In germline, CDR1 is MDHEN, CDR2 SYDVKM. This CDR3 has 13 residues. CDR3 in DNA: TGTGCCAGCAGTCAGGGACAGGGTGGCGGCTACACCTTC. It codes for CASSQGQGGGYTF.

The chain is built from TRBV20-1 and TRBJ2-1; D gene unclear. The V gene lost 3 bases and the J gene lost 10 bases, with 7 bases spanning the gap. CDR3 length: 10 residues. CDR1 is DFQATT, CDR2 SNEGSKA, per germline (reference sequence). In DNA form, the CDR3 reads TGCAGTGCTAGTGGTAGAGAGCAGTTCTTC. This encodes CSASGREQFF.

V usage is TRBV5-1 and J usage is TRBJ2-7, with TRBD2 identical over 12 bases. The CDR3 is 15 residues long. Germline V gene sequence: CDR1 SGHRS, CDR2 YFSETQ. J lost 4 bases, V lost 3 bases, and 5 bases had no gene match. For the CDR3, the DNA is TGCGCCAGCAGCTCCCCGGGACTAGCGGGTTACGAGCAGTACTTC. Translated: CASSSPGLAGYEQYF. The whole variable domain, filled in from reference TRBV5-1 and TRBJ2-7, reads KAGVTQTPRYLIKTRGQQVTLSCSPISGHRSVSWYQQTPGQGLQFLFEYFSETQRNKGNFPGRFSGRQFSNSRSEMNVSTLELGDSALYLCASSSPGLAGYEQYFGPGTRLTVT.

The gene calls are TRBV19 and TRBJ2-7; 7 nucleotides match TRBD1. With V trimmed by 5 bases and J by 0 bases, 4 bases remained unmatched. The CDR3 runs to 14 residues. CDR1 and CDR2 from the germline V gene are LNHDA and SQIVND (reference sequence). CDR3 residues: CASSGTASSYEQYF. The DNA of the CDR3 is TGTGCCAGTAGTGGGACAGCCAGCTCCTACGAGCAGTACTTC.

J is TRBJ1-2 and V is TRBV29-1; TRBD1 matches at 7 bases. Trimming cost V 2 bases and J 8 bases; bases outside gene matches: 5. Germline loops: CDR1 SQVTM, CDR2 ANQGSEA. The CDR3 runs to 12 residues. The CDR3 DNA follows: TGCAGCGTTGAATCAGGGGGATGGGGCTACACCTTC. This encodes CSVESGGWGYTF. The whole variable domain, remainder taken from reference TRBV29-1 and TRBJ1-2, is SAVISQKPSRDICQRGTSLTIQCQVDSQVTMMFWYRQQPGQSLTLIATANQGSEATYESGFVIDKFPISRPNLTFSTLTVSNMSPEDSSIYLCSVESGGWGYTFGSGTRLTVV.

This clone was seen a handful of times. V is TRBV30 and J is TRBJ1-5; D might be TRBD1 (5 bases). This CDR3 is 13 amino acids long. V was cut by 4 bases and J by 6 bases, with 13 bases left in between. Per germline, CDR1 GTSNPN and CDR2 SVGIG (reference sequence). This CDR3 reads CAWTQGLGQPQHF. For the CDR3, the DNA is TGTGCCTGGACCCAGGGATTAGGTCAGCCCCAGCATTTT. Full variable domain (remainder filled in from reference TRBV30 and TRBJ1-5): SQTIHQWPATLVQPVGSPLSLECTVEGTSNPNLYWYRQAAGRGLQLLFYSVGIGQISSEVPQNLSASRPQDRQFILSSKKLLLSDSGFYLCAWTQGLGQPQHFGDGTRLSIL.

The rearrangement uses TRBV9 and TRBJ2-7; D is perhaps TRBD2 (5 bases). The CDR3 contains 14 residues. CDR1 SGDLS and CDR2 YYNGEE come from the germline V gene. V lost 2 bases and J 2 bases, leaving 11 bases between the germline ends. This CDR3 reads CASSVGVETYEQYF. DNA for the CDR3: TGTGCCAGCAGCGTCGGGGTTGAGACCTACGAGCAGTACTTC. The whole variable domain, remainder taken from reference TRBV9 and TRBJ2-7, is DSGVTQTPKHLITATGQRVTLRCSPRSGDLSVYWYQQSLDQGLQFLIQYYNGEERAKGNILERFSAQQFPDLHSELNLSSLELGDSALYFCASSVGVETYEQYFGPGTRLTVT.

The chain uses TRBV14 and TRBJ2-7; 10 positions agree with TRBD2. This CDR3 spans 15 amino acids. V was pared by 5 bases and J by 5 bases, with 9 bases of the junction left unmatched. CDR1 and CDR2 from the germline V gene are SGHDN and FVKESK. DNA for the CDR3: TGTGCCAGCAGCTTCACTAGCGGGACTTGGGACGAGCAGTACTTC. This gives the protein CASSFTSGTWDEQYF.

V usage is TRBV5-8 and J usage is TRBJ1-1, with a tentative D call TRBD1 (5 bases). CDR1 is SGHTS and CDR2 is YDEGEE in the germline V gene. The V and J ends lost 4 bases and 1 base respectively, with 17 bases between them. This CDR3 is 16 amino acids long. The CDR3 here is CASSLRQYPANTEAFF. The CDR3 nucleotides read TGTGCCAGCAGCCTCCGACAGTACCCAGCGAACACTGAAGCTTTCTTT.

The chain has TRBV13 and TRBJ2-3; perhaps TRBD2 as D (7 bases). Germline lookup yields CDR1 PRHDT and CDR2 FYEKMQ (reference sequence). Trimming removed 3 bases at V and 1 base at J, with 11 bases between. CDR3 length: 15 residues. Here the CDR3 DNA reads TGTGCCAGCAGCTTGAGGGGGGGCGGCACAGATACGCAGTATTTT. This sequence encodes CASSLRGGGTDTQYF. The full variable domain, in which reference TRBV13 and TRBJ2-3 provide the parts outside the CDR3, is AAGVIQSPRHLIKEKRETATLKCYPIPRHDTVYWYQQGPGQDPQFLISFYEKMQSDKGSIPDRFSAQQFSDYHSELNMSSLELGDSALYFCASSLRGGGTDTQYFGPGTRLTVL.

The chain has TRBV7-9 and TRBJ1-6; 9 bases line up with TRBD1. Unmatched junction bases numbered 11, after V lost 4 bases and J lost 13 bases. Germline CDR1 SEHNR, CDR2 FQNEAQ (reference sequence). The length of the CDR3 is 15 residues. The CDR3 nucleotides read TGTGCCAGCAGCTCCCGGGACAGGGTAGTCTCGCCCCTCCACTTT. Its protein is CASSSRDRVVSPLHF. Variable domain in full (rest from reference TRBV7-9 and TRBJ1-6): DTGVSQNPRHKITKRGQNVTFRCDPISEHNRLYWYRQTLGQGPEFLTYFQNEAQLEKSRLLSDRFSAERPKGSFSTLEIQRTEQGDSAMYLCASSSRDRVVSPLHFGNGTRLTVT.

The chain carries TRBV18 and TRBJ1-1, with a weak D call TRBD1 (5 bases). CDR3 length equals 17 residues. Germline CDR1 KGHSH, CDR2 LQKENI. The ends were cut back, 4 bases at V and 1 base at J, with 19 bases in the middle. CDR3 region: CASSLSYQGGENTEAFF. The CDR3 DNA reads TGTGCCAGCTCACTTTCTTATCAGGGAGGAGAGAACACTGAAGCTTTCTTT.

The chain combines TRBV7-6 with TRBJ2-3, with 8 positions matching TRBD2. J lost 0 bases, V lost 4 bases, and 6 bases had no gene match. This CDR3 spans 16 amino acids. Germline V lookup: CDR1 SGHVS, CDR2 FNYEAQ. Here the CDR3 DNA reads TGTGCCAGCAGCTGGATTCGGACTAGCAGCACAGATACGCAGTATTTT. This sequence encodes CASSWIRTSSTDTQYF.

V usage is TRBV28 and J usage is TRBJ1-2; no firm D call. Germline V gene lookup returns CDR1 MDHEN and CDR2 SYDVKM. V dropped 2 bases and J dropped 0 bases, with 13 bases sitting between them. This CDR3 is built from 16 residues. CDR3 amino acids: CASSLSSGPPNYGYTF. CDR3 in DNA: TGTGCCAGCAGTTTAAGCTCTGGGCCCCCTAACTATGGCTACACCTTC.

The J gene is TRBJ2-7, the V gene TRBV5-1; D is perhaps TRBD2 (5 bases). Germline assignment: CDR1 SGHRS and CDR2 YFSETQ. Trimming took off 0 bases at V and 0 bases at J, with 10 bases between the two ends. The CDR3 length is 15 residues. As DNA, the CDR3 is TGCGCCAGCAGCTTGGCCGGGATATCCTCCTACGAGCAGTACTTC. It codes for CASSLAGISSYEQYF.

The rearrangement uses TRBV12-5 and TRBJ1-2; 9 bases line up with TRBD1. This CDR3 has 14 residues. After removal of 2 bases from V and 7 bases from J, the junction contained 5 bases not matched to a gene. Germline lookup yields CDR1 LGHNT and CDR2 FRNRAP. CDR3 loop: CASGLLGTGLGYTF. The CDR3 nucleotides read TGTGCTAGTGGTTTGTTGGGGACAGGGCTTGGCTACACCTTC. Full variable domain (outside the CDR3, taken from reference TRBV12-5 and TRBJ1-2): DARVTQTPRHKVTEMGQEVTMRCQPILGHNTVFWYRQTMMQGLELLAYFRNRAPLDDSGMPKDRFSAEMPDATLATLKIQPSEPRDSAVYFCASGLLGTGLGYTFGSGTRLTVV.

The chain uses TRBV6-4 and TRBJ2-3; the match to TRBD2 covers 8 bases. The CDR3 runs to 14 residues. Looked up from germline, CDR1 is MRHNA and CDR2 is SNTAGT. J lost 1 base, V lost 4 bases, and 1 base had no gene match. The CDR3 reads CASSVSGGTDTQYF. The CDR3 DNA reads TGTGCCAGCAGTGTTAGCGGGGGCACAGATACGCAGTATTTT.

CDR3 in amino acids: CACSGTARSYEQYF. The CDR3, as DNA: TGTGCCTGTTCCGGGACAGCCCGTTCCTACGAGCAGTACTTC. The chain has TRBV30 and TRBJ2-7, with 7 bases fitting TRBD1. This CDR3 has 14 amino acids. CDR1 and CDR2 from the germline V gene are GTSNPN and SVGIG (reference sequence). V trimming: 6 bases; J trimming: 1 base; junction bases outside the gene matches: 9.

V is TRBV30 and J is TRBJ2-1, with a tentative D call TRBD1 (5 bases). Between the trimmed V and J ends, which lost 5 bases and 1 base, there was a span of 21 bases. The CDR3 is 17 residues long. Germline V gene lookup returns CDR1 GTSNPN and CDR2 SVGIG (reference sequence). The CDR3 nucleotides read TGTGCCTGGGGTCAAGGCAGGGCCGGTAGTTCCTACAATGAGCAGTTCTTC. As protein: CAWGQGRAGSSYNEQFF.

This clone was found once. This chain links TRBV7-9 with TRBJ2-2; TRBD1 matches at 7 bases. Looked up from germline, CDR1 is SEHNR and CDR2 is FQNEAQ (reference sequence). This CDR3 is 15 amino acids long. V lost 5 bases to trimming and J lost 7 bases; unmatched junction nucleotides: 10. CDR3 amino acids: CASSVQTGFVGELFF. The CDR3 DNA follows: TGTGCCAGCAGCGTACAGACAGGGTTCGTCGGGGAGCTGTTTTTT.

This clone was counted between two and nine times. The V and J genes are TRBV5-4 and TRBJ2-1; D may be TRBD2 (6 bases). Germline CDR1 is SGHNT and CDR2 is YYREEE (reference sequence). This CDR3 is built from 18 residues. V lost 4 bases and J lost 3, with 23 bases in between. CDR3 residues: CASSGDSLPTQSYNEQFF. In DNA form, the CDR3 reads TGTGCCAGCAGCGGGGACTCCTTACCCACACAGAGCTACAATGAGCAGTTCTTC. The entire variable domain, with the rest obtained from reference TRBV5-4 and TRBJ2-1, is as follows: ETGVTQSPTHLIKTRGQQVTLRCSSQSGHNTVSWYQQALGQGPQFIFQYYREEENGRGNFPPRFSGLQFPNYSSELNVNALELDDSALYLCASSGDSLPTQSYNEQFFGPGTRLTVL.

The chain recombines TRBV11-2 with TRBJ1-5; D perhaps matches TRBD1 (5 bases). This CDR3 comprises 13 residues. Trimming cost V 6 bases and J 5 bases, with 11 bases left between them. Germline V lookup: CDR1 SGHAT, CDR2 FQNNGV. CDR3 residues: CASRGGTHQPQHF. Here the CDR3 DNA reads TGTGCCAGCAGGGGGGGGACTCATCAGCCCCAGCATTTT.